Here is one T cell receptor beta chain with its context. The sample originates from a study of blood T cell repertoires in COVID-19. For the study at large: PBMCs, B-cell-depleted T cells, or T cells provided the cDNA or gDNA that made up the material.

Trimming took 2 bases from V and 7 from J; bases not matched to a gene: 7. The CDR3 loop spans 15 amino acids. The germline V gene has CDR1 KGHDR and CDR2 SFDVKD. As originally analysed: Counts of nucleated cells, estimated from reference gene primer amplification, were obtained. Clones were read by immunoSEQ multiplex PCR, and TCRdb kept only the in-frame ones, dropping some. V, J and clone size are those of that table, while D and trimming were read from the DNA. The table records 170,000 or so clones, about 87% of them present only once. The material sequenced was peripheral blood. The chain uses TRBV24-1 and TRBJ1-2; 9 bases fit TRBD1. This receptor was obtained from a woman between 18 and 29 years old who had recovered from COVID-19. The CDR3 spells CATSDSGTGYGGYTF. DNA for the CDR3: TGTGCCACCAGTGATTCCGGGACAGGGTATGGTGGCTACACCTTC.